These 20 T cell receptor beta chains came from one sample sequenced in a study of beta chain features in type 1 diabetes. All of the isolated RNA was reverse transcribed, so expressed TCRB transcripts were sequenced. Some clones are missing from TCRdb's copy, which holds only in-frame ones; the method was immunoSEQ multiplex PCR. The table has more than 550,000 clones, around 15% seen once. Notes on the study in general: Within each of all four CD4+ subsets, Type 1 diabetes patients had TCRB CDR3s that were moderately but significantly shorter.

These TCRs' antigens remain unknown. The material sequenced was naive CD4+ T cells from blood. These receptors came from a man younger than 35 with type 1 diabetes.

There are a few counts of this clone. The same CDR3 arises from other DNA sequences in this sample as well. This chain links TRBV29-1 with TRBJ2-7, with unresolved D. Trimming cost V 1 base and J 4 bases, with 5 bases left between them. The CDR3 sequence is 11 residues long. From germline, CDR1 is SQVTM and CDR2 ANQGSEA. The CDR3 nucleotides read TGCAGCGTTGAAGGGAGATACGAGCAGTACTTC. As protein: CSVEGRYEQYF.

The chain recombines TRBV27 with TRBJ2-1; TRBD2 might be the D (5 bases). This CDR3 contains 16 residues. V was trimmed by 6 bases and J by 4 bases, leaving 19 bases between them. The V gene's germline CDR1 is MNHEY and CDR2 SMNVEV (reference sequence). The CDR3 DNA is TGTGCCAGCAGATATTTGACAACTAGTGGGTACAATGAGCAGTTCTTC. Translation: CASRYLTTSGYNEQFF.

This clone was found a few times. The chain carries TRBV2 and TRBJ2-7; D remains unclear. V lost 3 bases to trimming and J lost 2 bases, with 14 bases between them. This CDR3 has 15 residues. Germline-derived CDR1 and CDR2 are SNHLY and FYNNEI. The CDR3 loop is CASSERQLVAYEQYF. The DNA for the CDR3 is TGTGCCAGCAGTGAGCGGCAACTTGTTGCCTACGAGCAGTACTTC.

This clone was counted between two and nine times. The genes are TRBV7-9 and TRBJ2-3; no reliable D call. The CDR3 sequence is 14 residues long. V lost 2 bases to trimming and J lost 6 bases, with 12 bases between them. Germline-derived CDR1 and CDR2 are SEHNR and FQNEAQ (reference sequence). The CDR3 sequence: CASSLSNGPDTQYF. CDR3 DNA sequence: TGTGCCAGCAGCTTAAGTAATGGGCCGGATACGCAGTATTTT.

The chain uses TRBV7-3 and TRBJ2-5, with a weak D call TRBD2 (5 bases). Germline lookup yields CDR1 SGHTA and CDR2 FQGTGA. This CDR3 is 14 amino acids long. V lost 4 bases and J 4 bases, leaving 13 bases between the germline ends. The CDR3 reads CASSSSGLTETQYF. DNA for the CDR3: TGTGCCAGCAGCTCCTCGGGGTTAACAGAGACCCAGTACTTC.

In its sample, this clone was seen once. CDR3 loop: CASSPEGGTSTDTQYF. Written as DNA, the CDR3 is TGCGCCAGCAGCCCAGAGGGTGGAACTAGCACAGATACGCAGTATTTT. J is TRBJ2-3 and V is TRBV5-1, with a tentative D call TRBD2 (5 bases). The CDR3 contains 16 residues. Germline values: CDR1 SGHRS, CDR2 YFSETQ. V gave up 4 bases and J gave up 0 bases, with 15 bases separating them. Together with reference TRBV5-1 and TRBJ2-3, the CDR3 gives the full variable domain: KAGVTQTPRYLIKTRGQQVTLSCSPISGHRSVSWYQQTPGQGLQFLFEYFSETQRNKGNFPGRFSGRQFSNSRSEMNVSTLELGDSALYLCASSPEGGTSTDTQYFGPGTRLTVL.

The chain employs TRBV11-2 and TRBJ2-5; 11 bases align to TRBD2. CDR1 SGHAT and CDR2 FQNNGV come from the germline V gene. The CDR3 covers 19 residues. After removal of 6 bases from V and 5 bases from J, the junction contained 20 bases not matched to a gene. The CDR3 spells CASRVLSGRALGAGETQYF. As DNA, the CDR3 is TGTGCCAGCAGGGTACTTAGCGGGAGGGCCCTGGGGGCCGGGGAGACCCAGTACTTC. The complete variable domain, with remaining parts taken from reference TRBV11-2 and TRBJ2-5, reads EAGVAQSPRYKIIEKRQSVAFWCNPISGHATLYWYQQILGQGPKLLIQFQNNGVVDDSQLPKDRFSAERLKGVDSTLKIQPAKLEDSAVYLCASRVLSGRALGAGETQYFGPGTRLLVL.

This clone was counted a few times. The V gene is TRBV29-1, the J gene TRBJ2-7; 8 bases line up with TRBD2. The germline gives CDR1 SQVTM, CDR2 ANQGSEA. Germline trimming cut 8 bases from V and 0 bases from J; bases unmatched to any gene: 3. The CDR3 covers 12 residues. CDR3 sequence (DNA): TGCAGCTTTGCGGGGGGCTCCTACGAGCAGTACTTC. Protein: CSFAGGSYEQYF.

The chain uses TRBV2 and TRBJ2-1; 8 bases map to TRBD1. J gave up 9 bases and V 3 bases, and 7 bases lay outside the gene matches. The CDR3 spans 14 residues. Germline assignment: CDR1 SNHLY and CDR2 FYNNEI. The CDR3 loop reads CASSDRTGRSEQFF. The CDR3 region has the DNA TGTGCCAGCAGTGACCGGACAGGGCGCAGTGAGCAGTTCTTC.

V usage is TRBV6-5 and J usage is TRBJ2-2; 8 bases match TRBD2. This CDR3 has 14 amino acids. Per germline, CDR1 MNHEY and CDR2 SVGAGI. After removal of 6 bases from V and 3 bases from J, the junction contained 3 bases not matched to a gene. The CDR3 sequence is CASRLAVDTGELFF. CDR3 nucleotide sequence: TGTGCCAGCAGACTAGCGGTGGACACCGGGGAGCTGTTTTTT.

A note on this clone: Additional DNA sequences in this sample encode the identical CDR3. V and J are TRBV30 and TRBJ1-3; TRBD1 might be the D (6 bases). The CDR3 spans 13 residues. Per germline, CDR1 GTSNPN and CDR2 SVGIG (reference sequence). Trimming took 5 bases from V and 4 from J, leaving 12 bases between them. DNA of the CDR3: TGTGCCTGGGGAACAGGGATCGGAAACACCATATATTTT. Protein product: CAWGTGIGNTIYF.

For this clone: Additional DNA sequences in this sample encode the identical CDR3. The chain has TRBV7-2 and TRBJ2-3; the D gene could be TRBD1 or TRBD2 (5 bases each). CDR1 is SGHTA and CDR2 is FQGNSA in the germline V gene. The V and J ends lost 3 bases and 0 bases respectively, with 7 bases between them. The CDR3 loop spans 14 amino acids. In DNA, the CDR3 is TGTGCCAGCAGCTTGGGGGTCAGCACAGATACGCAGTATTTT. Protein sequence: CASSLGVSTDTQYF.

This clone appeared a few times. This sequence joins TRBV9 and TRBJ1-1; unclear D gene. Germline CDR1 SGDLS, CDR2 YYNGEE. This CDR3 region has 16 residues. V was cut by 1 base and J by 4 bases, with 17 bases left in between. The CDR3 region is CASSVSINGVSTEAFF. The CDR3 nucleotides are TGTGCCAGCAGCGTATCCATTAATGGGGTTTCCACTGAAGCTTTCTTT.

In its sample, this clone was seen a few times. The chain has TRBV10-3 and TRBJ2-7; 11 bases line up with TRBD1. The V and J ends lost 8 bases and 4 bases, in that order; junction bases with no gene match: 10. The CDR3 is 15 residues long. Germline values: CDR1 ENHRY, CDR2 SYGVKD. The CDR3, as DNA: TGTGCCATCGAGGCCGCGGACAGGGGGCGTTACGAGCAGTACTTC. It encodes CAIEAADRGRYEQYF.

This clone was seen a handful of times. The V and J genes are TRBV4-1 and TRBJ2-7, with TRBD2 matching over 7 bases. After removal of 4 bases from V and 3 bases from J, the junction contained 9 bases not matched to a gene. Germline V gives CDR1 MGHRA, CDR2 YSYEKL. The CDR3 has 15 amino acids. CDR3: CASSLQPGLNYEQYF. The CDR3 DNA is TGCGCCAGCAGCCTACAGCCGGGACTAAACTACGAGCAGTACTTC.

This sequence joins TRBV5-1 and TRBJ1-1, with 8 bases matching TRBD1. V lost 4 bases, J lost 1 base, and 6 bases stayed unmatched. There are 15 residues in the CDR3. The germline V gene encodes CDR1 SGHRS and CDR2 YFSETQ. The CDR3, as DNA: TGCGCCAGCAGCGGACAGGGCGCGAGGAACACTGAAGCTTTCTTT. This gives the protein CASSGQGARNTEAFF.

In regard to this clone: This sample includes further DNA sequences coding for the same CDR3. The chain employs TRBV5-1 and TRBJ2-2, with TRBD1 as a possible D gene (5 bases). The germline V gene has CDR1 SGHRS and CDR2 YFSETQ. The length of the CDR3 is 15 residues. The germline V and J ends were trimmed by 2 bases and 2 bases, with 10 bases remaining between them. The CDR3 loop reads CASSLGHPNTGELFF. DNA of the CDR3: TGCGCCAGCAGCTTAGGACACCCTAACACCGGGGAGCTGTTTTTT.

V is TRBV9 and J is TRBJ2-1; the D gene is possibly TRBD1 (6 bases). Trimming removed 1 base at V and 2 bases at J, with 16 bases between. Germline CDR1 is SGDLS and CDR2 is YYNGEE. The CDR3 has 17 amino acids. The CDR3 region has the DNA TGTGCCAGCAGCGTAAGCTTGGAGAGGGACACCTACAATGAGCAGTTCTTC. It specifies CASSVSLERDTYNEQFF.

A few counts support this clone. CDR3 coding DNA: TGTGCCACGATTGACCGGGACACCTATGGCTACACCTTC. It specifies CATIDRDTYGYTF. The V call is TRBV28, the J call TRBJ1-2, with D perhaps TRBD1 (6 bases). The V end lost 10 bases, the J end lost 4 bases, and 16 bases lay between the germline ends. Germline loops: CDR1 MDHEN, CDR2 SYDVKM. This CDR3 contains 13 residues.

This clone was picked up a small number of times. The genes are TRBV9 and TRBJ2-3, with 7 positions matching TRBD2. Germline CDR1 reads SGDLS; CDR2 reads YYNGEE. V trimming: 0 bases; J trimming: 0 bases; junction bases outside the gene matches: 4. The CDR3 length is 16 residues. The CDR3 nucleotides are TGTGCCAGCAGCGTAGATAGTAGCGGGAGCACAGATACGCAGTATTTT. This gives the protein CASSVDSSGSTDTQYF.